A single sample gave rise to the 26 T cell receptor beta chains below, sequenced in a study of blood T cell repertoires in COVID-19. Repertoires were generated with immunoSEQ multiplex PCR, while TCRdb's copy carries only in-frame clones and drops some. The sample includes 350,000 to 450,000 clones, about 88% of them seen just once. Sequencing was performed on peripheral blood. The receptors originated from a human donor in a cohort sampled during active COVID-19.

The chain links TRBV11-1 to TRBJ2-5; 12 nucleotides align to TRBD2. Germline V gene lookup returns CDR1 SGHAT and CDR2 FQDESV (reference sequence). There are 14 residues in the CDR3. Trimming cost V 5 bases and J 5 bases; bases outside gene matches: 3. The CDR3 sequence: CASSTGTSGETQYF. The CDR3 coding sequence is TGTGCCAGCAGCACAGGGACTAGCGGGGAGACCCAGTACTTC.

This clone has only a few counts. The chain couples TRBV4-1 to TRBJ1-2, with 9 bases that match TRBD1. The CDR3 spans 18 residues. V lost 0 bases and J lost 3; bases outside the gene matches: 11. Germline V gives CDR1 MGHRA, CDR2 YSYEKL. DNA of the CDR3: TGCGCCAGCAGCCAAGATTATTCGGGACAGGGAGGGGACTATGGCTACACCTTC. This encodes CASSQDYSGQGGDYGYTF.

For the CDR3, the DNA is TGTGCCAGCAGCTTACCCATGAGCCGGGACAGCACTTTCCAGTACTTC. Its translation is CASSLPMSRDSTFQYF. This chain connects TRBV7-9 to TRBJ2-7; TRBD1 aligns across 7 bases. Germline V gene data show CDR1 as SEHNR and CDR2 as FQNEAQ (reference sequence). The CDR3 totals 16 residues. The V and J ends lost 2 bases and 10 bases, in that order; junction bases with no gene match: 17.

There are a few counts of this clone. This chain connects TRBV25-1 to TRBJ2-3; 12 bases are a match to TRBD2. V lost 4 bases and J lost 5; bases outside the gene matches: 4. This CDR3 region has 15 residues. Looked up from germline, CDR1 is MGHDK and CDR2 is SYGVNS. The CDR3 DNA follows: TGTGCCAGCAGTGCGACTAGCGGGAGAGGAGATACGCAGTATTTT. Its translation: CASSATSGRGDTQYF.

The chain couples TRBV19 to TRBJ1-1, with D tentatively TRBD1 (6 bases). This CDR3 region has 17 residues. The V gene lost 3 bases and the J gene lost 6 bases, with 23 bases spanning the gap. Germline V lookup: CDR1 LNHDA, CDR2 SQIVND (reference sequence). CDR3 DNA: TGTGCCAGTAGTATCACACAGGGCGCAGCTTTAAGGGCTGAAGCTTTCTTT. Protein: CASSITQGAALRAEAFF.

The chain links TRBV24-1 to TRBJ1-2, with D maybe TRBD1 (6 bases). The CDR3 runs 13 residues. Germline CDR1 reads KGHDR; CDR2 reads SFDVKD. Trimming cost V 7 bases and J 2 bases, with 10 bases left between them. CDR3 sequence: CATSNGQNYGYTF. The CDR3 DNA reads TGTGCCACCAGCAACGGACAGAACTATGGCTACACCTTC.

This rearrangement joins TRBV6-6 to TRBJ1-1; TRBD1 agrees at 8 bases. V trimming: 5 bases; J trimming: 5 bases; junction bases outside the gene matches: 10. Germline values: CDR1 MNHNY, CDR2 SVGAGI (reference sequence). There are 15 residues in the CDR3. Written as DNA, the CDR3 is TGTGCCAGCAGTGGCCTACAGGGGGGAGGGACTGAAGCTTTCTTT. Translation gives CASSGLQGGGTEAFF.

J is TRBJ2-1 and V is TRBV4-2; TRBD1 aligns across 12 bases. The ends lost 0 bases at V and 2 bases at J; junction bases unmatched: 2. CDR1 LGHNA and CDR2 YNFKEQ come from the germline V gene. The CDR3 is 17 residues long. For the CDR3, the DNA is TGTGCCAGCAGCCAAGAGGGGACAGGGGGCGCCTACAATGAGCAGTTCTTC. Its protein is CASSQEGTGGAYNEQFF.

A few counts support this clone. V is TRBV2 and J is TRBJ2-7; 7 nucleotides align to TRBD2. The CDR3 loop spans 16 amino acids. V shed 4 bases, J shed 0 bases, and the junction held 9 bases outside the gene matches. Germline V gives CDR1 SNHLY, CDR2 FYNNEI. CDR3 coding DNA: TGTGCCAGCAGTGGGGCGGGGTCTAGCGGCTCCTACGAGCAGTACTTC. It codes for CASSGAGSSGSYEQYF.

CDR3 sequence (DNA): TGCAGCGTTGAGGGTGGGGGCCTTGGCTACACCTTC. Its translation: CSVEGGGLGYTF. The chain has TRBV29-1 and TRBJ1-2, with D possibly TRBD1 on 6 matching bases. Between the trimmed V and J ends, which lost 3 bases and 7 bases, there was a span of 12 bases. CDR3 length equals 12 residues. Germline values: CDR1 SQVTM, CDR2 ANQGSEA.

Remarks on this clone: In the same sample, other DNA sequences code for this CDR3. This chain links TRBV6-5 with TRBJ1-4, with D perhaps matching TRBD1 (6 bases). Trimming took 6 bases from V and 4 from J, leaving 12 bases between them. The CDR3 consists of 14 residues. The germline gives CDR1 MNHEY, CDR2 SVGAGI. The CDR3 sequence is CASSRGQNNEKLFF. The CDR3 DNA follows: TGTGCCAGCAGCCGCGGACAGAATAATGAAAAACTGTTTTTT.

V usage is TRBV28 and J usage is TRBJ2-3; TRBD2 aligns across 7 bases. The germline gives CDR1 MDHEN, CDR2 SYDVKM. The CDR3 is made up of 14 amino acids. The V gene end was trimmed by 6 bases and the J gene end by 6 bases; junction bases not matched to a gene: 9. The CDR3 is CASSLGLDLDTQYF. The CDR3 DNA reads as TGTGCCAGCAGCCTAGGACTAGATTTGGATACGCAGTATTTT.

The V and J genes are TRBV30 and TRBJ2-3; 11 nucleotides line up with TRBD2. Germline assignment: CDR1 GTSNPN and CDR2 SVGIG (reference sequence). V dropped 0 bases and J dropped 6; count of bases not matched to a gene: 5. This CDR3 spans 15 amino acids. In DNA, the CDR3 is TGTGCCTGGAGTGTACTAGCGGGAGTAGGTGATACGCAGTATTTT. Translated: CAWSVLAGVGDTQYF.

V is TRBV5-1 and J is TRBJ2-5, with 11 bases lining up with TRBD2. The trim removed 6 bases at V and 5 bases at J, leaving 6 bases unmatched. Germline V gene lookup returns CDR1 SGHRS and CDR2 YFSETQ. The CDR3 is made up of 14 amino acids. CDR3 sequence reads: CASNLAGGSETQYF. The DNA for the CDR3 is TGCGCCAGCAACCTAGCGGGGGGTTCGGAGACCCAGTACTTC.

This clone was seen more than once but under ten times. This chain joins TRBV5-1 and TRBJ1-2, with D maybe TRBD1 (5 bases). Trimming took off 0 bases at V and 4 bases at J, with 7 bases between the two ends. The CDR3 contains 13 residues. CDR1 SGHRS and CDR2 YFSETQ come from the germline V gene. CDR3 loop: CASSLGTLYGYTF. In DNA, the CDR3 is TGCGCCAGCAGCTTGGGGACACTCTATGGCTACACCTTC.

There are a few counts of this clone. This chain links TRBV2 with TRBJ1-4; 7 bases are a match to TRBD1. After removal of 8 bases from V and 1 base from J, the junction contained 4 bases not matched to a gene. CDR1 and CDR2 (germline): SNHLY, FYNNEI. The CDR3 contains 14 residues. The CDR3 nucleotides are TGTGCCAGCTATGACAGGGAAACTAATGAAAAACTGTTTTTT. Translated: CASYDRETNEKLFF.

The rearrangement uses TRBV30 and TRBJ2-2; tentatively, D is TRBD1 (5 bases). Germline CDR1 reads GTSNPN; CDR2 reads SVGIG (reference sequence). V was clipped by 8 bases and J by 2 bases, with 15 bases between them. The CDR3 length is 14 residues. The CDR3 coding sequence is TGTGCCAGGACGGTTGGGGCAAACACCGGGGAGCTGTTTTTT. This gives the protein CARTVGANTGELFF.

V is TRBV5-1 and J is TRBJ2-3; possible D gene TRBD2, 5 bases. V lost 0 bases to trimming and J lost 0 bases, with 11 bases between them. The CDR3 extends over 16 amino acids. Germline V gives CDR1 SGHRS, CDR2 YFSETQ. The CDR3 spells CASSLDGLSSTDTQYF. In nucleotides, the CDR3 is TGCGCCAGCAGCTTGGATGGACTTTCGAGCACAGATACGCAGTATTTT.

This clone was detected a few times. The CDR3 DNA follows: TGTGCCAGCAGCCCCTATGGGGGGGGAGACAATGAGCAGTTCTTC. Translation: CASSPYGGGDNEQFF. The rearrangement uses TRBV11-3 and TRBJ2-1, with 7 bases identical to TRBD2. The germline CDR1 and CDR2 sequences are SGHNT and YENEEA. CDR3 length: 15 residues. After removal of 5 bases from V and 5 bases from J, the junction contained 9 bases not matched to a gene.

The rearrangement joins TRBV5-4 to TRBJ2-3; 9 bases map to TRBD2. The trim removed 6 bases at V and 0 bases at J, leaving 11 bases unmatched. Germline-derived CDR1 and CDR2 are SGHNT and YYREEE (reference sequence). The CDR3 is made up of 17 amino acids. CDR3 DNA sequence: TGTGCCAGCACCATGTTTCTAGCGGGGATGAGCACAGATACGCAGTATTTT. Translation gives CASTMFLAGMSTDTQYF.

This chain joins TRBV7-3 and TRBJ2-1; 15 nucleotides align to TRBD2. CDR3 length: 19 residues. Germline loops: CDR1 SGHTA, CDR2 FQGTGA. The J segment lost 0 bases and the V segment lost 5 bases, leaving 8 bases of the junction unmatched. In nucleotides, the CDR3 is TGTGCCAGCAGCCTCCCGGGACTAGCGGGAGGAATCTCCTACAATGAGCAGTTCTTC. It yields the protein CASSLPGLAGGISYNEQFF.

This clone was picked up one time. The chain is built from TRBV5-6 and TRBJ1-3, with TRBD1 matching over 9 bases. The CDR3 consists of 15 residues. The germline V gene encodes CDR1 SGHDT and CDR2 YYEEEE. Trimming removed 5 bases from V and 4 bases from J; junction bases left unmatched: 7. The CDR3 loop reads CASRDRGFQGNTIYF. The CDR3 nucleotides read TGTGCCAGCAGGGACAGGGGTTTTCAGGGAAACACCATATATTTT.

The chain has TRBV18 and TRBJ1-1; D perhaps matches TRBD1 (5 bases). CDR1 is KGHSH, CDR2 LQKENI, per germline. CDR3 size: 12 residues. Trimming took 2 bases from V and 7 from J, leaving 8 bases between them. The CDR3 loop is CASSPRQFEAFF. The DNA of the CDR3 is TGTGCCAGCTCACCAAGACAGTTTGAAGCTTTCTTT.

The chain combines TRBV6-1 with TRBJ1-2, with D possibly TRBD1 on 5 matching bases. V lost 0 bases and J 7 bases, leaving 9 bases between the germline ends. Germline CDR1 is MNHNS and CDR2 is SASEGT. The CDR3 runs 13 residues. The CDR3 here is CASSEARRGGYTF. DNA of the CDR3: TGTGCCAGCAGTGAAGCCAGGAGGGGTGGCTACACCTTC.

The chain links TRBV28 to TRBJ1-5; perhaps TRBD1 as D (5 bases). This CDR3 has 12 residues. With 6 bases removed from V and 9 bases from J, the gap between germline ends came to 12 bases. The germline V gene has CDR1 MDHEN and CDR2 SYDVKM. In nucleotides, the CDR3 is TGTGCCAGCAGGTTCGCCGGGGGGCCCCAGCATTTT. This translates into CASRFAGGPQHF.

The J gene is TRBJ2-1, the V gene TRBV5-1; TRBD2 aligns across 8 bases. This CDR3 is 14 amino acids long. Germline V gene sequence: CDR1 SGHRS, CDR2 YFSETQ. The V gene end was trimmed by 0 bases and the J gene end by 9 bases; junction bases not matched to a gene: 5. In DNA, the CDR3 is TGCGCCAGCAGCTTGGGACTAGCGAATAGTGAGCAGTTCTTC. Protein: CASSLGLANSEQFF.